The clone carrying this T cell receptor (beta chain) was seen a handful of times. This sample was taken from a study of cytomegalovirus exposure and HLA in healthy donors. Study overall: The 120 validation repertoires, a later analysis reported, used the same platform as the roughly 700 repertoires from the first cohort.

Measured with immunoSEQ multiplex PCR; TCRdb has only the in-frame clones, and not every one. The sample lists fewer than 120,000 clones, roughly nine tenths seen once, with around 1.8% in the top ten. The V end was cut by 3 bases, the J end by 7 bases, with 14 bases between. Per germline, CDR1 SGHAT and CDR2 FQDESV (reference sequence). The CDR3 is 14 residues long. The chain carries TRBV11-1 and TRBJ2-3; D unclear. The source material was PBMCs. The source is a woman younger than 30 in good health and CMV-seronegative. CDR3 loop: CASSFLPDDNTQYF. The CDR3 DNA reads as TGTGCCAGCAGCTTTTTACCAGACGACAATACGCAGTATTTT.